A single sample gave rise to the 7 T cell receptor beta chains below, sequenced in a study of regulatory T cells in long-lasting Graves disease. This sample's time point: newly diagnosed GD, antithyroid drugs for less than 3 months. RNA isolated from PBMCs was used to make the TCR library. Researchers made TCR beta libraries by using iRepertoire HTBI primers and running Arm-PCR on CDR3 regions. TCRdb re-called the multiplex PCR reads through MiXCR, storing one row per CDR3 protein. The sample holds over 500,000 distinct CDR3 sequences, about 16% seen once. These records were also assigned to another study, of T cells in Graves' hyperthyroidism and ophthalmopathy.

Material: peripheral blood mononuclear cells (PBMCs), obtained at new diagnosis, from a patient treated with antithyroid drugs. These receptor sequences come from a man between 18 and 29 years old with Graves disease.

This clonotype was seen a few times. V is TRBV7-9 and J is TRBJ2-1; 7 bases fit TRBD1. This CDR3 is 16 amino acids long. Germline assignment: CDR1 SEHNR and CDR2 FQNEAQ (reference sequence). V was clipped by 8 bases and J by 4 bases; unmatched bases: 14. This CDR3 reads CASGRDRDRKYNEQFF. The CDR3 DNA is TGTGCCAGCGGCCGCGACCGGGACAGAAAATACAATGAGCAGTTCTTC. The entire variable domain, with the rest obtained from reference TRBV7-9 and TRBJ2-1, is as follows: DTGVSQNPRHKITKRGQNVTFRCDPISEHNRLYWYRQTLGQGPEFLTYFQNEAQLEKSRLLSDRFSAERPKGSFSTLEIQRTEQGDSAMYLCASGRDRDRKYNEQFFGPGTRLTVL.

This clonotype was seen a handful of times. The V and J genes are TRBV7-9 and TRBJ2-2; 9 bases are a match to TRBD2. Germline V gene sequence: CDR1 SEHNR, CDR2 FQNEAQ (reference sequence). This CDR3 contains 18 residues. The J segment lost 5 bases and the V segment lost 7 bases, leaving 17 bases of the junction unmatched. DNA of the CDR3: TGTGCCAGCACCCCAAGATTACTGAGCGGGAGGAATACCGGGGAGCTGTTTTTT. Translated: CASTPRLLSGRNTGELFF.

This clonotype came up many times. The CDR3 reads CASSLGVHEQYF. CDR3 coding DNA: TGTGCCAGCAGCTTAGGGGTCCACGAGCAGTACTTC. The V call is TRBV11-2, the J call TRBJ2-7, with D unclear. The germline V and J ends were trimmed by 1 base and 5 bases, with 6 bases remaining between them. The CDR3 has 12 amino acids. Germline assignment: CDR1 SGHAT and CDR2 FQNNGV. Full variable domain (outside the CDR3, taken from reference TRBV11-2 and TRBJ2-7): EAGVAQSPRYKIIEKRQSVAFWCNPISGHATLYWYQQILGQGPKLLIQFQNNGVVDDSQLPKDRFSAERLKGVDSTLKIQPAKLEDSAVYLCASSLGVHEQYFGPGTRLTVT.

V usage is TRBV4-1 and J usage is TRBJ2-2, with D tentatively TRBD2 (6 bases). CDR3 length: 18 residues. Germline V gene data show CDR1 as MGHRA and CDR2 as YSYEKL. V was trimmed by 1 base and J by 4 bases, leaving 19 bases between them. The CDR3 nucleotides read TGCGCCAGCAGCCAAGTGCTTAGGAGGCGGGGATCCACCGGGGAGCTGTTTTTT. Protein sequence: CASSQVLRRRGSTGELFF.

The chain joins TRBV6-5 to TRBJ2-7; TRBD1 matches at 9 bases. The J segment lost 6 bases and the V segment lost 0 bases, leaving 15 bases of the junction unmatched. The CDR3 covers 18 residues. Germline V CDR1 and CDR2: MNHEY, SVGAGI. The CDR3 nucleotides read TGTGCCAGCAGTTACTCGAGGGGGACAGGGTACCATTCGGGCGAGCAGTACTTC. Translated: CASSYSRGTGYHSGEQYF.

The rearrangement links TRBV6-2 or TRBV6-3 to TRBJ1-2, with D possibly matching TRBD1 (6 bases). CDR3 length equals 16 residues. Trimming stripped 4 bases from V and 8 bases from J, with 23 bases between. Per the germline V gene, CDR1 is MNHEY and CDR2 is SVGEGT. The CDR3 DNA is TGTGCCAGCAGTTGGCCGACAGGCGAAGGGGATCTCGGCTACACCTTC. Residues: CASSWPTGEGDLGYTF.

This clonotype was counted at least ten times. The CDR3, as DNA: TGTGCCTGGAGTGTAGGGCCCCCAGGGACTGAAGCTTTCTTT. Translated, it gives CAWSVGPPGTEAFF. The rearrangement uses TRBV30 and TRBJ1-1, with D possibly TRBD1 on 5 matching bases. Looked up from germline, CDR1 is GTSNPN and CDR2 is SVGIG (reference sequence). The V gene lost 0 bases and the J gene lost 5 bases, with 13 bases spanning the gap. The CDR3 extends over 14 amino acids.